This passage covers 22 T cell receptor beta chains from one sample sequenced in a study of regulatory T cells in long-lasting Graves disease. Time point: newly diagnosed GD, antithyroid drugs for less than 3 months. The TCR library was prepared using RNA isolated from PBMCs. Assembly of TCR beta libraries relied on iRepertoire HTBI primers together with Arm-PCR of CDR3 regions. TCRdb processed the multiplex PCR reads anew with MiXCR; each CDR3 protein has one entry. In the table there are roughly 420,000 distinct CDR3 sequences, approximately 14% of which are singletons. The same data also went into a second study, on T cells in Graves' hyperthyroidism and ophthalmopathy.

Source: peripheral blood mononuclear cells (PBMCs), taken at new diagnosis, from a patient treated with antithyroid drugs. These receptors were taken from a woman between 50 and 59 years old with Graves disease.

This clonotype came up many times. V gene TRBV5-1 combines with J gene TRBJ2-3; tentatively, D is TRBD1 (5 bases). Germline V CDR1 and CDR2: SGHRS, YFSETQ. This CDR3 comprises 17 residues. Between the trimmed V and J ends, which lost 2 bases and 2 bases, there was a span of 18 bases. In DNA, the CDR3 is TGCGCCAGCAGCTTTGGGGCTAAGGCGGTGCTCACAGATACGCAGTATTTT. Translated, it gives CASSFGAKAVLTDTQYF. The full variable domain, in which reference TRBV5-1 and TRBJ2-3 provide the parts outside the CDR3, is KAGVTQTPRYLIKTRGQQVTLSCSPISGHRSVSWYQQTPGQGLQFLFEYFSETQRNKGNFPGRFSGRQFSNSRSEMNVSTLELGDSALYLCASSFGAKAVLTDTQYFGPGTRLTVL.

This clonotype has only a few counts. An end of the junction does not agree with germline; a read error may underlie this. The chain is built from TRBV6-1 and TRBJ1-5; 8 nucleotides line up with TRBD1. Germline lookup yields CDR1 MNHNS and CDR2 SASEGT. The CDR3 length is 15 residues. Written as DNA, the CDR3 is TGTGCCAGCAGTGATCGAGACAGGGGCAACCAGCCCCAGCATTTT. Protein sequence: CASSDRDRGNQPQHF.

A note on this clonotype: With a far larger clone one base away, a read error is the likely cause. The CDR3 spells CASTRGRPQETRYF. CDR3 DNA: TGTGCCAGCACACGGGGACGGCCCCAAGAGACCCGGTACTTC. The chain recombines TRBV6-1 with TRBJ2-1; D possibly matches TRBD1 or TRBD2 (5 bases each). Germline values: CDR1 MNHNS, CDR2 SASEGT. The CDR3 has 14 amino acids.

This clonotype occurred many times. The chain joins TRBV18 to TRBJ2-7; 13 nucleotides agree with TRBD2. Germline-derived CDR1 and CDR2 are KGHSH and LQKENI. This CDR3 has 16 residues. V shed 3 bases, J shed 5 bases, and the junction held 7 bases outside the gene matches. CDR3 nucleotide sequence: TGTGCCAGCTCACCCCCCGGACTAGCGGGAGTAAACGAGCAGTACTTC. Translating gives CASSPPGLAGVNEQYF.

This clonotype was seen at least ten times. CDR3: CASSSGGSLTEAFF. The CDR3 nucleotides are TGTGCCAGCAGTTCAGGGGGCTCGCTCACTGAAGCTTTCTTT. The chain uses TRBV27 and TRBJ1-1; 8 nucleotides agree with TRBD1. Germline V CDR1 and CDR2: MNHEY, SMNVEV (reference sequence). There are 14 residues in the CDR3. Unmatched junction bases numbered 5, after V lost 4 bases and J lost 4 bases.

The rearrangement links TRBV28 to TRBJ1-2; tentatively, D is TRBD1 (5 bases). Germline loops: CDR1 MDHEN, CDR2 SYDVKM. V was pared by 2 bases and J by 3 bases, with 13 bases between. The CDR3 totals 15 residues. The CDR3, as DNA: TGTGCCAGCAGTTTAATACGACAGTGGTACTATGGCTACACCTTC. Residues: CASSLIRQWYYGYTF.

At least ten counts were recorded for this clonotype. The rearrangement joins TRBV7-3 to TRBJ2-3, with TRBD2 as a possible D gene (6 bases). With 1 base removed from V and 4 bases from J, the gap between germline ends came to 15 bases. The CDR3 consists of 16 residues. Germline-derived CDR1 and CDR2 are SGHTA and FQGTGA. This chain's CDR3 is CASSLRGGVAPDTQYF. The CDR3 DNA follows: TGTGCCAGCAGCTTAAGGGGCGGGGTCGCACCAGATACGCAGTATTTT.

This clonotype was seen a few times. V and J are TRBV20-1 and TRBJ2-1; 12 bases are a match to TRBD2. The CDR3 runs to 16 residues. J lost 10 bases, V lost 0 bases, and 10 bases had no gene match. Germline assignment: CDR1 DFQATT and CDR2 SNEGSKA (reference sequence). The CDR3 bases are TGCAGTGCTAGAGATAGGACTAGCGGGAAATTCTGGGAGCAGTTCTTC. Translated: CSARDRTSGKFWEQFF.

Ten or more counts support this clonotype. CDR3 loop: CASSSQTNTEAFF. CDR3 DNA: TGTGCCAGCAGCTCCCAGACGAACACTGAAGCTTTCTTT. The V gene is TRBV12-3 or TRBV12-4, the J gene TRBJ1-1; D call uncertain. This CDR3 comprises 13 residues. The ends were cut back, 6 bases at V and 1 base at J, with 9 bases in the middle.

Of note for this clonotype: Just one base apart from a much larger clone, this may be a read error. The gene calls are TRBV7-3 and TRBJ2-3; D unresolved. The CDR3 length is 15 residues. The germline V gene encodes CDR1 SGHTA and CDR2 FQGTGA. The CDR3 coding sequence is TGTGCCAGCAGCCGTGGCAGTGGGGTGAAAGATAAGCAGTATTTT. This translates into CASSRGSGVKDKQYF.

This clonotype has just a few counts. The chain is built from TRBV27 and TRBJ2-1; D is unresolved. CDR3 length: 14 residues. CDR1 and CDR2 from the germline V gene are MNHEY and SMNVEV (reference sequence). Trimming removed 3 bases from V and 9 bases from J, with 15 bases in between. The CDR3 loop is CASSLGYTVGEQFF. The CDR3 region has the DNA TGTGCCAGCAGTTTGGGCTACACGGTGGGTGAGCAGTTCTTC.

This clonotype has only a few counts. The CDR3 DNA follows: TGTGCCAGCAGTTCCTCCGGGACTAGCGGGAGGGCTTTCACCGGGGAGCTGTTTTTT. This gives the protein CASSSSGTSGRAFTGELFF. The V gene is TRBV28, the J gene TRBJ2-2; 16 positions match TRBD2. Per germline, CDR1 MDHEN and CDR2 SYDVKM. The CDR3 loop spans 19 amino acids. The junction had 9 bases not matched to a gene; V was cut back by 4 bases and J by 4 bases.

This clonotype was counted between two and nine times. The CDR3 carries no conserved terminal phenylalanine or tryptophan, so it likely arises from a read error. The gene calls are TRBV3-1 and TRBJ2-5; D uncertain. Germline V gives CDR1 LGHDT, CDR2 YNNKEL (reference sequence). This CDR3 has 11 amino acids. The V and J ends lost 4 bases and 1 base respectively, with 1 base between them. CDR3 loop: CASSLQETQYL. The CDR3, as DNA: TGTGCCAGCAGCCTCCAAGAGACCCAGTACCTC.

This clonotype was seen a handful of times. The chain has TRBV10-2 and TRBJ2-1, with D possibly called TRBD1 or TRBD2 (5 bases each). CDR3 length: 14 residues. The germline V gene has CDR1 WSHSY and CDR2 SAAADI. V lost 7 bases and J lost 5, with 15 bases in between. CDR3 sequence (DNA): TGCGCCAGCAAAGCCCTCGGGACCCACAATGAGCAGTTCTTC. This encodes CASKALGTHNEQFF.

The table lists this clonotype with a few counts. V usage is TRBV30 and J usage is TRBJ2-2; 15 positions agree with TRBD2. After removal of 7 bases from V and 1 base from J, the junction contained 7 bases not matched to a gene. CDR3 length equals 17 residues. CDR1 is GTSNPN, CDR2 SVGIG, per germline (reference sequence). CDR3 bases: TGTGCCTCACCGGGACTAGCGGGAGGAGGGAACACCGGGGAGCTGTTTTTT. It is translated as CASPGLAGGGNTGELFF. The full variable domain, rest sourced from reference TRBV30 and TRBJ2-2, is SQTIHQWPATLVQPVGSPLSLECTVEGTSNPNLYWYRQAAGRGLQLLFYSVGIGQISSEVPQNLSASRPQDRQFILSSKKLLLSDSGFYLCASPGLAGGGNTGELFFGEGSRLTVL.

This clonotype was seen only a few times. The CDR3 reads CASSGTGGFYSYEQYF. The CDR3 nucleotides are TGTGCCAGCAGCGGGACAGGGGGCTTTTACTCCTACGAGCAGTACTTC. The chain links TRBV6-1 to TRBJ2-7; the match to TRBD1 covers 12 bases. The CDR3 loop spans 16 amino acids. The germline V gene encodes CDR1 MNHNS and CDR2 SASEGT. The V and J ends lost 6 bases and 0 bases, in that order; junction bases with no gene match: 6.

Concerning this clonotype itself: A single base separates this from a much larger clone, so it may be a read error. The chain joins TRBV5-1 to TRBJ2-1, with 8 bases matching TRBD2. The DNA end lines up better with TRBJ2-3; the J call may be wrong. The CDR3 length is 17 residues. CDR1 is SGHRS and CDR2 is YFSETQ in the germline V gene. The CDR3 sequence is CASSLGTSGSPTDAQYF. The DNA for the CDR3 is TGCGCCAGCAGCTTAGGCACTAGCGGATCCCCCACAGATGCGCAGTATTTT.

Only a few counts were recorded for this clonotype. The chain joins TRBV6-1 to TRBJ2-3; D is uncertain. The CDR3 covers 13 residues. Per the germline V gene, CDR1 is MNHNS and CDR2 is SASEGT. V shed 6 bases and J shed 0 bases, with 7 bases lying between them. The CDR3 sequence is CASSDLSTDTQYF. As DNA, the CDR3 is TGTGCCAGCAGCGACCTTAGCACAGATACGCAGTATTTT.

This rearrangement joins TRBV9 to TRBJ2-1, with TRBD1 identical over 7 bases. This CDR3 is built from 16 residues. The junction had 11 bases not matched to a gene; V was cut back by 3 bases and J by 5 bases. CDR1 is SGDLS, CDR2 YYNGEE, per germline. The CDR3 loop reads CASSGDRHTVNNEQFF. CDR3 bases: TGTGCCAGCAGCGGGGACAGACATACCGTAAACAATGAGCAGTTCTTC.

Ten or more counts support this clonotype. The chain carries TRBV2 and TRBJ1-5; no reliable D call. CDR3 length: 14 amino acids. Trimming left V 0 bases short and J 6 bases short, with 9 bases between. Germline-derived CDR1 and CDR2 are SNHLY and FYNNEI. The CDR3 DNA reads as TGTGCCAGCAGTGAAGCTGTTCTGAGTCAGCCCCAGCATTTT. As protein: CASSEAVLSQPQHF. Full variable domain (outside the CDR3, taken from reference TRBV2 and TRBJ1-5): EPEVTQTPSHQVTQMGQEVILRCVPISNHLYFYWYRQILGQKVEFLVSFYNNEISEKSEIFDDQFSVERPDGSNFTLKIRSTKLEDSAMYFCASSEAVLSQPQHFGDGTRLSIL.

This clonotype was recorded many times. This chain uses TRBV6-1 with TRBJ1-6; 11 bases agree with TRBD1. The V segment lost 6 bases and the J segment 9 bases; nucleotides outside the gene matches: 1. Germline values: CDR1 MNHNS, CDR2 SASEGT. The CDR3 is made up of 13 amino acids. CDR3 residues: CASRGTGGSPLHF. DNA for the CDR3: TGTGCCAGCAGAGGGACAGGGGGTTCACCCCTCCACTTT.

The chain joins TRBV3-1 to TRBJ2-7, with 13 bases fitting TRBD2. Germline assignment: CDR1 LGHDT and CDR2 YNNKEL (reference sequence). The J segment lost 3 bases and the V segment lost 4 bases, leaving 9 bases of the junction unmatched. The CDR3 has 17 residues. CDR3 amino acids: CASSRRPGLAGVYEQYF. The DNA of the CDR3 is TGTGCCAGCAGCCGCCGACCCGGACTAGCGGGAGTCTACGAGCAGTACTTC.